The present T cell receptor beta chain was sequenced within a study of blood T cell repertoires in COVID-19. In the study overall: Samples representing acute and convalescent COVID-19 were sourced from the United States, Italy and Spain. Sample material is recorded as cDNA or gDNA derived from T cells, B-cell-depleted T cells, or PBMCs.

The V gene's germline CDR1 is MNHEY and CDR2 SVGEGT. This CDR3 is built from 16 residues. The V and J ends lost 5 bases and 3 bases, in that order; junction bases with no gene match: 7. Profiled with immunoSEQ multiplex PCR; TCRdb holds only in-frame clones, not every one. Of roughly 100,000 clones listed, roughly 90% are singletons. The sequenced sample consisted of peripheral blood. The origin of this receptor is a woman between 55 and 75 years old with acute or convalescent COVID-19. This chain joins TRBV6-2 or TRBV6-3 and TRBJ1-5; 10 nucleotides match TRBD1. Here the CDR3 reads CASSPSGQGTNQPQHF. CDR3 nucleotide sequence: TGTGCCAGCAGTCCCTCGGGACAGGGGACCAATCAGCCCCAGCATTTT.